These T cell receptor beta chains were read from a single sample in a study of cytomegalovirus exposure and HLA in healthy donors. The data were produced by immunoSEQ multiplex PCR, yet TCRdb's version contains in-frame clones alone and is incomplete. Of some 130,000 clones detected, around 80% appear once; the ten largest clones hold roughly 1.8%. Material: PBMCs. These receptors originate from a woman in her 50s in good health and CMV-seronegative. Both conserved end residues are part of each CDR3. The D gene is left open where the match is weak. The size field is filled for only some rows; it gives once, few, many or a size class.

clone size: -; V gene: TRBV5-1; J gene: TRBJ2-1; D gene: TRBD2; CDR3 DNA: TGCGCCAGCAGCTTGCTGGCGGGAGGGATGGTTGAGCAGTTCTTC; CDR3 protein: CASSLLAGGMVEQFF
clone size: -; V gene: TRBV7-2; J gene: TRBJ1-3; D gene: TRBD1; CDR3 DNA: TGTGCCAGCAGCTTCGGACAGGCCTTCTCTGGAAACACCATATATTTT; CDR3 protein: CASSFGQAFSGNTIYF
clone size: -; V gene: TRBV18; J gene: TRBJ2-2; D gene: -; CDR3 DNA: TGTGCCAGCTCACAGTTGACCGGGGACACCGGGGAGCTGTTTTTT; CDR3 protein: CASSQLTGDTGELFF
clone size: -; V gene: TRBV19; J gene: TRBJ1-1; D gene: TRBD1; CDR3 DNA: TGTGCCAGTAGTATAGGCCTCAGGGGGATAGTGGACACTGAAGCTTTCTTT; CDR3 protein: CASSIGLRGIVDTEAFF
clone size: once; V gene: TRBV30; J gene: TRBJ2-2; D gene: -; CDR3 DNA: TGTGCCTGGATTCGAGGCGTCGGGGAGCTGTTTTTT; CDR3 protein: CAWIRGVGELFF
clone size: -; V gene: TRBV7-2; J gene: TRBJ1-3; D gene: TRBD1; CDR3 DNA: TGTGCCAGCAGCTTAGTCGCGACAGGGGGTGGTGGAAACACCATATATTTT; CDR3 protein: CASSLVATGGGGNTIYF
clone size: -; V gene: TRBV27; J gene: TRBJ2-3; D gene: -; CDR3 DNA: TGTGCCAGCAGTTCAGACCGCGGTACGCAGTATTTT; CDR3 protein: CASSSDRGTQYF
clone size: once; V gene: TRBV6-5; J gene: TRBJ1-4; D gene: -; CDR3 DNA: TGTGCCAGCTCCCAAGACAGCTCAAATGAAAAACTGTTTTTT; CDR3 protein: CASSQDSSNEKLFF
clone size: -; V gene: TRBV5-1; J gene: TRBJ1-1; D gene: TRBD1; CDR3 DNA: TGCGCCAGCAGCTTGGGGGTAGGACAGGGGGGATTGAACACTGAAGCTTTCTTT; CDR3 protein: CASSLGVGQGGLNTEAFF
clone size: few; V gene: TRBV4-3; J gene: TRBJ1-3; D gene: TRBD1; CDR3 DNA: TGCGCCAGCAGCCAAGCCGGGACAGGGGGTAGCACCATATATTTT; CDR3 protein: CASSQAGTGGSTIYF
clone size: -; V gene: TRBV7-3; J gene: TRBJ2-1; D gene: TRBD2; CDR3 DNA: TGTGCCAGCAGCGAAACTAGCGGCGACTACAATGAGCAGTTCTTC; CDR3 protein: CASSETSGDYNEQFF
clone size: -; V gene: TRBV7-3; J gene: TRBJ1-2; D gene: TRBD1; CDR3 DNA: TGTGCCAGCAGCTCCCCGGGACAGGGAGAGGGCTACACCTTC; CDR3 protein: CASSSPGQGEGYTF
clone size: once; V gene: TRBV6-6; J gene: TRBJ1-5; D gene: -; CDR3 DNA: TGTGCCAGCAGTTATAGTGCAGGATATAGCAATCAGCCCCAGCATTTT; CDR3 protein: CASSYSAGYSNQPQHF
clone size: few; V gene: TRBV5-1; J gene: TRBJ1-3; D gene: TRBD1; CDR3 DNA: TGCGCCAGCAGCACGACAGGGGCTGGAAACACCATATATTTT; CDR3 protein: CASSTTGAGNTIYF
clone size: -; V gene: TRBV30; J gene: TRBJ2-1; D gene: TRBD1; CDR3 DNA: TGTGCCTGGAGTAACCGGGGACAGGGGAAATCCTACAATGAGCAGTTCTTC; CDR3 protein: CAWSNRGQGKSYNEQFF
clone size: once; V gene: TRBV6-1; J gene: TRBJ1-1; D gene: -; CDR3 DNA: TGTGCCAGCAAAGGACAGATGAACACTGAAGCTTTCTTT; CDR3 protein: CASKGQMNTEAFF
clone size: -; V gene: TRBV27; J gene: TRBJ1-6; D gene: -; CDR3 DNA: TGTGCCAGCAGTTACTGGTCTGGGAAAGGGGTTACTTCACCCCTCCACTTT; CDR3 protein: CASSYWSGKGVTSPLHF
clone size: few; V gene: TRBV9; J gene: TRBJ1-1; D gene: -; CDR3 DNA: TGTGCCAGCAGCGCGGGGGGGAACACTGAAGCTTTCTTT; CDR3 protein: CASSAGGNTEAFF
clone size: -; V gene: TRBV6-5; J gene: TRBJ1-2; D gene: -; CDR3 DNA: TGTGCCAGCAGCCTTGGGAGACGTCAAGGAGGCTACACCTTC; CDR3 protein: CASSLGRRQGGYTF
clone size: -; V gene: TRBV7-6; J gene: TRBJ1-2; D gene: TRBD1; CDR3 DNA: TGTGCCAGCAGCCCGGGGACAGCATATGGCTACACCTTC; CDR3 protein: CASSPGTAYGYTF
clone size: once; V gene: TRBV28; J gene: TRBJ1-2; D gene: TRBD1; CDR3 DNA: TGTGCCAGCAGTTCAGGCATAGGGGGCGCGGGTGGCTACACCTTC; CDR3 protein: CASSSGIGGAGGYTF
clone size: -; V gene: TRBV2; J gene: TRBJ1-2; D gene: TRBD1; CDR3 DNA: TGTGCCAGCAGTGGAAGACAGGGTGGATATGGGGGCTACACCTTC; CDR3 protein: CASSGRQGGYGGYTF
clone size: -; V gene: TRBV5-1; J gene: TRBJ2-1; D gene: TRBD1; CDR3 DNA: TGCGCCAGCAGCTTGGTCAACAGGGGGTACAATGAGCAGTTCTTC; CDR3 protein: CASSLVNRGYNEQFF
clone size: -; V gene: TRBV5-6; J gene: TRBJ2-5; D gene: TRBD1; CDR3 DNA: TGTGCCAGCAGCTTAGTACAGGGGCTAGGGGAGACCCAGTACTTC; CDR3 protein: CASSLVQGLGETQYF
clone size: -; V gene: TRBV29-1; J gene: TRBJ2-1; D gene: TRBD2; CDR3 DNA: TGCAGCGTTAAACCGGGACTAGGCCTTGCGGATGAGCAGTTCTTC; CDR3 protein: CSVKPGLGLADEQFF
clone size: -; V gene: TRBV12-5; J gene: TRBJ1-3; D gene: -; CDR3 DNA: TGTGCTAGTGGCCGAACAGGGTCGGGTGGAAACACCATATATTTT; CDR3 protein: CASGRTGSGGNTIYF
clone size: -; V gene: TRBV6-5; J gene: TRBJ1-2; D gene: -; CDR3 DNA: TGTGCCAGCAGTTACTCTGGGCGGGATGGCTACACCTTC; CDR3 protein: CASSYSGRDGYTF
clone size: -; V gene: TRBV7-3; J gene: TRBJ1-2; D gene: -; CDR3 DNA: TGTGCCAGCAGCTTAGACAGAGACTATGGCTACACCTTC; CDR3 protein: CASSLDRDYGYTF
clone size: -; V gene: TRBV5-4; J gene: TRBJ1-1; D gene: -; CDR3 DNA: TGTGCCAGCAGCTTGGTGGGGCCTAACACTGAAGCTTTCTTT; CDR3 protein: CASSLVGPNTEAFF
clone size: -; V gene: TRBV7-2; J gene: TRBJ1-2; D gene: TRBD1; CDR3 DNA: TGTGCCAGCAGCCACGGGACAGGGGCCCGAAGCTACACCTTC; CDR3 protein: CASSHGTGARSYTF
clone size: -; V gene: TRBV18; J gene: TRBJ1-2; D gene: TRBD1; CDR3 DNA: TGTGCCAGCTCACTGGGACAGGACCATGGCTACACCTTC; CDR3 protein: CASSLGQDHGYTF
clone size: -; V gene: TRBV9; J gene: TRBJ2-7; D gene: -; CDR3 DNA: TGTGCCAGCAGCCCCCGGACAGAAAGCTCCTACGAGCAGTACTTC; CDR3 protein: CASSPRTESSYEQYF
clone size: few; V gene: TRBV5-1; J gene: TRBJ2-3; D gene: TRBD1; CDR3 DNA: TGCGCCAGCAGCCTACAGGGGCAACCCACAGATACGCAGTATTTT; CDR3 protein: CASSLQGQPTDTQYF
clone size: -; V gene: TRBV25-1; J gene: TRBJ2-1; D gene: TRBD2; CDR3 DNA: TGTGCCAGCACGGCGTCTAGCGGGAGATCGTCCTACAATGAGCAGTTCTTC; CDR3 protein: CASTASSGRSSYNEQFF
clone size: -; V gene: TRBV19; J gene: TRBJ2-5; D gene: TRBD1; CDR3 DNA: TGTGCCAGTACCGGACCGGGACAGGGTCGCCTGGGGGAGACCCAGTACTTC; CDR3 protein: CASTGPGQGRLGETQYF
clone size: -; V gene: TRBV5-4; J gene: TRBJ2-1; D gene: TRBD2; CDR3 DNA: TGTGCCAGCAGCTTGGTAGCGGGAGCGCGCAATGAGCAGTTCTTC; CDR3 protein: CASSLVAGARNEQFF
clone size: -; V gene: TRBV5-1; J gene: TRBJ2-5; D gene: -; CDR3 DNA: TGCGCCAGCAGGGAGCCCCCTGGCGAGACCCAGTACTTC; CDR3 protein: CASREPPGETQYF
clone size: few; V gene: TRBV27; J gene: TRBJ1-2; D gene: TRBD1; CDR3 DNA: TGTGCCAGCAGGTACAGGGGGTTCTCCTTTAACTATGGCTACACCTTC; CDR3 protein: CASRYRGFSFNYGYTF
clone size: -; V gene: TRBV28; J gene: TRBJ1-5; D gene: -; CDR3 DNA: TGTGCCAGCAGTTTTGGGGCCCGGATGGTTGGGAATCAGCCCCAGCATTTT; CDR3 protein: CASSFGARMVGNQPQHF
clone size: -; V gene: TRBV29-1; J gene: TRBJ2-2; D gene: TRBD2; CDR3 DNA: TGCAGCGTTAGGGCGGGAGGGACCTCGGGGACCGGGGAGCTGTTTTTT; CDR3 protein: CSVRAGGTSGTGELFF
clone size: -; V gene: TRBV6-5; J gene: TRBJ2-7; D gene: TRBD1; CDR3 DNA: TGTGCCAGCAGTTACTCGACAGGGAACGAGCAGTACTTC; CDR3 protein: CASSYSTGNEQYF
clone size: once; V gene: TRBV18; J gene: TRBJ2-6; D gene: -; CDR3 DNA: TGTGCCAGCTCCACCAGGCAGGAGGACTCCATCTCTGGGGCCAACGTCCTGACTTTC; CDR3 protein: CASSTRQEDSISGANVLTF
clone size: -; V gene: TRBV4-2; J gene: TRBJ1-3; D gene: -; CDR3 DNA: TGTGCCAGCAGCCAAGATAAGGACAGCTCTGGAAACACCATATATTTT; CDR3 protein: CASSQDKDSSGNTIYF
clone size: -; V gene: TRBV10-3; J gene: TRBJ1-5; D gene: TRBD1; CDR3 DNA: TGTGCCATCAGTGAGGGGACAGTAAATCAGCCCCAGCATTTT; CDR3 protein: CAISEGTVNQPQHF
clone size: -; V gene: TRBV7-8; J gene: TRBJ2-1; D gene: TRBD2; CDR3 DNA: TGTGCCAGCACACTAGGACTAGCGGGAGAAAGGAGCTCCTACAATGAGCAGTTCTTC; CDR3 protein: CASTLGLAGERSSYNEQFF
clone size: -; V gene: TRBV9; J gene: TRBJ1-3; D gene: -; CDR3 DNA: TGTGCCAGCAGCGTCCAGGGGGGAAACACCATATATTTT; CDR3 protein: CASSVQGGNTIYF
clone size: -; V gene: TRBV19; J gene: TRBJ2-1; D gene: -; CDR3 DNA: TGTGCCAGTAGTCGAGAAGCGAGGGATCCCTCCTACAATGAGCAGTTCTTC; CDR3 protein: CASSREARDPSYNEQFF
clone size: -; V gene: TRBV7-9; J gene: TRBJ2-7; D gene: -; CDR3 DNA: TGTGCCAGCAGCTTAGGTCGGGTCCCCTACGAGCAGTACTTC; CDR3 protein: CASSLGRVPYEQYF
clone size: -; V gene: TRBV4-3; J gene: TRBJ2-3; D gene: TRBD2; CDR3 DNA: TGCGCCAGCAGCCACGCTCTGAGCCGGGCTAGCGGCGGAACAGATACGCAGTATTTT; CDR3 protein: CASSHALSRASGGTDTQYF
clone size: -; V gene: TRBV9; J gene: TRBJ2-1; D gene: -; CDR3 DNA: TGTGCCAGCAGCCCGGGAACTCGATATGAGCAGTTCTTC; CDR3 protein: CASSPGTRYEQFF
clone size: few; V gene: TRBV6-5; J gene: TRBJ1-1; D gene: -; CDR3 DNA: TGTGCCAGCAGTTACTCGCGGGGAGAGGGTGAAGCTTTCTTT; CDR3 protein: CASSYSRGEGEAFF
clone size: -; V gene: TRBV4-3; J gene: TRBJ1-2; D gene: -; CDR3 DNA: TGCGCCAGCAGCCAAGGGCCCTCAGTCCACTATGGCTACACCTTC; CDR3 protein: CASSQGPSVHYGYTF
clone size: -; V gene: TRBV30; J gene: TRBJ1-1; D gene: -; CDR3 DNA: TGTGCCTGGAGTCACTTGGGGCCTCAAGCGGCTTTCTTT; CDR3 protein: CAWSHLGPQAAFF